This record concerns one T cell receptor beta chain sequence. As originally analysed: How many nucleated cells were present was estimated from reference gene primer amplification. Sequenced by immunoSEQ multiplex PCR; TCRdb stores in-frame clones only, minus some. That table supplies the V and J calls and clone size; D and trimming were determined from the DNA. The sample records just over 250,000 clones, 88% being singletons. The data derive from a study of blood T cell repertoires in COVID-19. Across the study: The United States, Italy and Spain supplied acute and convalescent COVID-19 samples.

The TCR comes from a man between 60 and 75 years old who had recovered from COVID-19. Sequenced: peripheral blood.

The CDR3 coding sequence is TGTGCCAGCAGCTTAGTGGTAGGGGGCGAGTCACCCCTCCACTTT. Translating gives CASSLVVGGESPLHF. V is TRBV11-2 and J is TRBJ1-6; 7 bases map to TRBD1. The ends lost 1 base at V and 10 bases at J; junction bases unmatched: 7. The CDR3 is 15 amino acids. The V gene's germline CDR1 is SGHAT and CDR2 FQNNGV.